The present entry profiles one T cell receptor beta chain with its context. No antigen is known for it. No per-base quality is available; no much larger clone lies one base away. These data are taken from a study of technical replicates of blood from four donors listed by TCRdb under 2017. CDR1 PRHDT and CDR2 FYEKMQ are derived from the germline V gene (reference sequence). Counted from cysteine to phenylalanine, this CDR3 has 15 amino acids. The only DNA kept is the CDR3, 45 bases in frame from the first base. Relative to germline, V is 5 bases shorter and J is 2 bases shorter, with 16 bases between their ends. The method behind the library was the immunoSEQ multiplex PCR assay. TCRdb's version of the immuneACCESS table is confined to in-frame rearrangements and falls short of the full clone set. An unresolved V gene accounts for under half of the shortfall where checked; the remainder is of unknown origin. Recorded for this sample are 55,000 to 85,000 clones; just under 97% of them occurred a single time. 0.21% of the sample is in the top ten clones.

What was sequenced was T cells isolated from PBMCs. The sequence was obtained from a human donor in good health. The rearrangement joined TRBV13 to TRBJ2-7; a weak D assignment points to TRBD1 (6 bases agree). The DNA sequence is as follows: TGTGCCAGCAGCCCCGGGACAACGCGCCCCTACGAGCAGTACTTC. Translation gives CASSPGTTRPYEQYF.